Listed below are T cell receptor beta chains from one sample, sequenced in a study of blood T cell repertoires in COVID-19. Some clones are missing from TCRdb's copy, which holds only in-frame ones; the method was immunoSEQ multiplex PCR. This repertoire shows some 90,000 clones, around four fifths found once; its top ten account for around 10%. The sequenced sample was peripheral blood. These receptor sequences come from a human donor in a cohort sampled during active COVID-19. Both conserved end residues are part of each CDR3. Fields, in order: D gene, V gene, clone size, J gene, CDR3 protein, CDR3 DNA. D genes are given only for firm matches. Not every row has a clone size; where given, it reads once, few, many or a size class.

d_call: TRBD2
v_call: TRBV28
clone_size: -
j_call: TRBJ2-1
cdr3_aa: CASTRLAGTYNEQFF
cdr3_nt: TGTGCCAGCACTAGACTAGCGGGCACCTACAATGAGCAGTTCTTC

d_call: TRBD1
v_call: TRBV15
clone_size: -
j_call: TRBJ1-3
cdr3_aa: CATSEGQTGNTIYF
cdr3_nt: TGTGCCACCAGCGAGGGACAGACTGGAAACACCATATATTTT

d_call: -
v_call: TRBV19
clone_size: -
j_call: TRBJ2-2
cdr3_aa: CASIRAADTGELFF
cdr3_nt: TGTGCCAGTATCCGGGCAGCGGACACCGGGGAGCTGTTTTTT

d_call: TRBD1
v_call: TRBV7-9
clone_size: -
j_call: TRBJ1-4
cdr3_aa: CASSSSNLGQGITEKLFF
cdr3_nt: TGTGCCAGCAGCTCATCGAACCTGGGACAGGGAATTACTGAAAAACTGTTTTTT

d_call: -
v_call: TRBV5-4
clone_size: -
j_call: TRBJ2-3
cdr3_aa: CASSLSGPTADTQYF
cdr3_nt: TGTGCCAGCAGCTTAAGCGGACCCACGGCAGATACGCAGTATTTT

d_call: -
v_call: TRBV18
clone_size: -
j_call: TRBJ2-1
cdr3_aa: CASSPNFSDNEQFF
cdr3_nt: TGTGCCAGCTCACCAAACTTTTCGGACAATGAGCAGTTCTTC

d_call: TRBD1
v_call: TRBV2
clone_size: -
j_call: TRBJ2-6
cdr3_aa: CATTGGPASGANVLTF
cdr3_nt: TGTGCCACCACAGGGGGCCCCGCCTCTGGGGCCAACGTCCTGACTTTC

d_call: TRBD2
v_call: TRBV28
clone_size: once
j_call: TRBJ2-5
cdr3_aa: CASMSLAGKETQYF
cdr3_nt: TGTGCCAGCATGTCACTAGCGGGGAAAGAGACCCAGTACTTC

d_call: -
v_call: TRBV28
clone_size: -
j_call: TRBJ1-6
cdr3_aa: CASSFAGGRYSPLHF
cdr3_nt: TGTGCCAGCAGTTTTGCGGGTGGCAGATATTCACCCCTCCACTTT

d_call: TRBD1
v_call: TRBV5-1
clone_size: -
j_call: TRBJ1-5
cdr3_aa: CASSEGQFNQPQHF
cdr3_nt: TGCGCCAGCAGCGAGGGACAGTTCAATCAGCCCCAGCATTTT